These 18 T cell receptor beta chains originate from one sample sequenced in a study of identical twins. TCRdb independently ran MiXCR on the 5' RACE reads; one entry per CDR3 protein. The profile covers roughly 630,000 distinct CDR3 sequences, with just over 7% appearing a single time and 1.6% taken by the ten largest. These data also featured in a second study, about yellow fever vaccine responses in identical twins.

Sequenced input: PBMCs. These TCRs come from a woman aged 18-29 years in good health.

The sample holds many counts of this clonotype. J is TRBJ2-4 and V is TRBV4-1, with no clear D. The CDR3 length is 18 residues. Germline values: CDR1 MGHRA, CDR2 YSYEKL. V was trimmed by 1 base and J by 0 bases, leaving 16 bases between them. CDR3 in DNA: TGCGCCAGCAGCCAAGGCCCAATGTCGACACTAGCCAAAAACATTCAGTACTTC. It yields the protein CASSQGPMSTLAKNIQYF.

This clonotype was detected ten times or more. The V call is TRBV29-1, the J call TRBJ2-5; D unresolved. Between the trimmed V and J ends, which lost 5 bases and 2 bases, there was a span of 12 bases. This CDR3 spans 13 amino acids. CDR1 is SQVTM, CDR2 ANQGSEA, per germline. The chain's CDR3 is CSVHSTRQETQYF. The DNA of the CDR3 is TGCAGCGTTCATTCGACACGTCAAGAGACCCAGTACTTC. The entire variable domain, with the rest obtained from reference TRBV29-1 and TRBJ2-5, is as follows: SAVISQKPSRDICQRGTSLTIQCQVDSQVTMMFWYRQQPGQSLTLIATANQGSEATYESGFVIDKFPISRPNLTFSTLTVSNMSPEDSSIYLCSVHSTRQETQYFGPGTRLLVL.

This clonotype was detected only a few times. V usage is TRBV5-1 and J usage is TRBJ1-2; TRBD1 is a possible D gene (6 bases). The germline V and J ends were trimmed by 4 bases and 5 bases, with 15 bases remaining between them. This CDR3 has 14 amino acids. CDR1 and CDR2 (germline): SGHRS, YFSETQ. The CDR3, as DNA: TGCGCCAGCAGCGCCTACCGGGACACTTATGGCTACACCTTC. Encoded protein: CASSAYRDTYGYTF. The full variable domain, in which reference TRBV5-1 and TRBJ1-2 provide the parts outside the CDR3, is KAGVTQTPRYLIKTRGQQVTLSCSPISGHRSVSWYQQTPGQGLQFLFEYFSETQRNKGNFPGRFSGRQFSNSRSEMNVSTLELGDSALYLCASSAYRDTYGYTFGSGTRLTVV.

This clonotype was recorded at least ten times. CDR3 bases: TGCAGTGCTAGAGTCGTCACTGAAGCTTTCTTT. Translated: CSARVVTEAFF. V gene TRBV20-1 combines with J gene TRBJ1-1; D gene uncertain. The V end was cut by 1 base, the J end by 4 bases, with 4 bases between. The CDR3 runs 11 residues. Germline CDR1 reads DFQATT; CDR2 reads SNEGSKA (reference sequence).

This clonotype was detected only a few times. The V and J genes are TRBV11-3 and TRBJ2-1, with D tentatively TRBD1 (5 bases). V was pared by 1 base and J by 7 bases, with 17 bases between. The CDR3 has 16 residues. Germline assignment: CDR1 SGHNT and CDR2 YENEEA. CDR3 region: CASSLGSGKVWNEQFF. CDR3 DNA: TGTGCCAGCAGCTTAGGTTCAGGGAAAGTGTGGAATGAGCAGTTCTTC. The full variable domain, completed using reference TRBV11-3 and TRBJ2-1, is EAGVVQSPRYKIIEKKQPVAFWCNPISGHNTLYWYLQNLGQGPELLIRYENEEAVDDSQLPKDRFSAERLKGVDSTLKIQPAELGDSAVYLCASSLGSGKVWNEQFFGPGTRLTVL.

This CDR3 is CASSPGLDEQFF. The DNA for the CDR3 is TGTGCCAGCTCACCAGGATTGGATGAGCAGTTCTTC. The rearrangement uses TRBV18 and TRBJ2-1, with D unresolved. In germline, CDR1 is KGHSH, CDR2 LQKENI. V was cut by 2 bases and J by 8 bases, with 7 bases left in between. The CDR3 covers 12 residues.

This clonotype was detected a few times. The rearrangement joins TRBV10-3 to TRBJ1-2, with 10 bases fitting TRBD1. CDR3 size: 16 residues. Germline CDR1 and CDR2: ENHRY and SYGVKD. The ends lost 5 bases at V and 3 bases at J; junction bases unmatched: 9. The CDR3 is CAISMTGQGPDYGYTF. DNA of the CDR3: TGTGCCATCAGTATGACGGGACAGGGGCCTGACTATGGCTACACCTTC.

The chain links TRBV19 to TRBJ1-1, with D possibly being TRBD1 (5 bases). CDR3 length equals 15 residues. V dropped 1 base and J dropped 6 bases, with 15 bases sitting between them. Germline V gene sequence: CDR1 LNHDA, CDR2 SQIVND (reference sequence). CDR3 in DNA: TGTGCCAGTAGTATAGCTGGGACCTTAGGCGCTGAAGCTTTCTTT. Its translation: CASSIAGTLGAEAFF.

This clonotype was counted many times. This chain links TRBV5-4 with TRBJ1-1, with 8 positions matching TRBD1. The germline gives CDR1 SGHNT, CDR2 YYREEE (reference sequence). CDR3 length: 13 amino acids. The J segment lost 7 bases and the V segment lost 3 bases, leaving 5 bases of the junction unmatched. The chain's CDR3 is CASSWTGTGEAFF. The CDR3 DNA is TGTGCCAGCAGCTGGACAGGGACTGGTGAAGCTTTCTTT.

This chain links TRBV4-2 with TRBJ2-7; D unclear. The germline gives CDR1 LGHNA, CDR2 YNFKEQ. Trimming shortened V by 1 base and J by 4 bases, and 11 bases separated the two germline ends. The CDR3 contains 14 residues. The CDR3 DNA sequence: TGTGCCAGCAGCCAAGTCGTAGGGCGGTACGAGCAGTACGTC. Residues: CASSQVVGRYEQYV.

This clonotype has at least ten counts. V is TRBV2 and J is TRBJ1-2; D is possibly TRBD1 (5 bases). Germline CDR1 reads SNHLY; CDR2 reads FYNNEI. This CDR3 region has 16 residues. Trimming left V 2 bases short and J 1 base short, with 14 bases between. The CDR3 DNA follows: TGTGCCAGCAGTGAATTAGGAGGGGATGGTAACTATGGCTACACCTTC. It codes for CASSELGGDGNYGYTF. The variable domain in full, completed from reference TRBV2 and TRBJ1-2, reads EPEVTQTPSHQVTQMGQEVILRCVPISNHLYFYWYRQILGQKVEFLVSFYNNEISEKSEIFDDQFSVERPDGSNFTLKIRSTKLEDSAMYFCASSELGGDGNYGYTFGSGTRLTVV.

The chain recombines TRBV4-1 with TRBJ2-7; D unclear. Trimming pared 4 bases from V and 3 bases from J, leaving 10 bases between. Germline-derived CDR1 and CDR2 are MGHRA and YSYEKL. The CDR3 sequence is 13 residues long. CDR3 in amino acids: CASSPTLSYEQYF. The DNA of the CDR3 is TGCGCCAGCAGCCCAACTCTAAGCTACGAGCAGTACTTC.

This clonotype was recorded at least ten times. The chain couples TRBV5-1 to TRBJ2-3; no firm D call. Germline V gene data show CDR1 as SGHRS and CDR2 as YFSETQ. The CDR3 covers 12 residues. The ends were cut back, 4 bases at V and 6 bases at J, with 9 bases in the middle. The CDR3 reads CASSTSRDTQYF. The CDR3 DNA follows: TGCGCCAGCAGCACCTCCAGGGATACGCAGTATTTT.

This clonotype was counted ten times or more. This chain links TRBV28 with TRBJ2-2; D is unclear. The ends were cut back, 4 bases at V and 1 base at J, with 10 bases in the middle. Per the germline V gene, CDR1 is MDHEN and CDR2 is SYDVKM. The CDR3 sequence is 15 residues long. The CDR3 here is CASSSSPRNTGELFF. The DNA for the CDR3 is TGTGCCAGCAGTTCCTCCCCTCGGAACACCGGGGAGCTGTTTTTT.

This clonotype was observed a handful of times. CDR3 nucleotides: TGTGCCAGCAGCCAGACAGGGGGGACAACTTACGAGCAGTACGTC. This translates into CASSQTGGTTYEQYV. The chain has TRBV28 and TRBJ2-7; 9 nucleotides agree with TRBD1. Trimming at V came to 6 bases and at J to 4 bases, leaving 10 bases not matched to a gene. Per the germline V gene, CDR1 is MDHEN and CDR2 is SYDVKM. This CDR3 contains 15 residues.

V gene TRBV10-3 combines with J gene TRBJ2-1; 7 bases align to TRBD1. The CDR3 totals 18 residues. With 4 bases clipped from V and 0 bases from J, the junction kept 12 bases outside the gene matches. Germline V gene lookup returns CDR1 ENHRY and CDR2 SYGVKD. CDR3: CAISGTGVSLSSYNEQFF. The CDR3 DNA follows: TGTGCCATCAGTGGGACAGGAGTCTCACTGAGCTCCTACAATGAGCAGTTCTTC.

The genes are TRBV24-1 and TRBJ1-2, with TRBD1 matching over 7 bases. The CDR3 loop spans 15 amino acids. J was trimmed by 4 bases and V by 4 bases; bases with no gene match: 8. Germline V gene sequence: CDR1 KGHDR, CDR2 SFDVKD. The CDR3 nucleotides read TGTGCCACCAGTGAAGAGACAGGGTCGACCTATGGCTACACCTTC. This codes for CATSEETGSTYGYTF.

Many counts were recorded for this clonotype. The rearrangement uses TRBV7-2 and TRBJ1-1; D possibly corresponds to TRBD1 (5 bases). The V gene lost 5 bases and the J gene lost 0 bases, with 10 bases spanning the gap. The CDR3 loop spans 14 amino acids. In germline, CDR1 is SGHTA, CDR2 FQGNSA. The chain's CDR3 is CASSRRELNTEAFF. The DNA for the CDR3 is TGTGCCAGCAGCCGCAGGGAGCTGAACACTGAAGCTTTCTTT.